This record looks at one T cell receptor (beta chain) sequence and its context. Its specificity is unknown. There are 17 residues in the CDR3. CDR1 is SGHTA and CDR2 is FQGNSA in the germline V gene. V dropped 0 bases and J dropped 0; count of bases not matched to a gene: 5. Produced via immunoSEQ multiplex PCR; TCRdb's table is partial and in-frame only. The sample shows about 87,000 clones, around nine tenths of them seen only once. This sample was taken from a study of radiotherapy plus CTLA-4 blockade in lung cancer. In the study overall: Among patients, 15% to 20% showed objective responses, and 30% to 40% had disease control.

General study findings and limits: Early blood T cell clone dynamics reportedly forecast response best, with interferon-beta. In blood, after radiotherapy plus ipilimumab, tumor-derived TCR clones expanded.

The TCR originated in a human donor with non-small cell lung cancer that progressed on radiotherapy plus ipilimumab. The rearrangement joins TRBV7-2 to TRBJ2-5, with 9 bases matching TRBD2. The sample in question was peripheral blood, obtained from a patient treated with radiotherapy plus ipilimumab. The CDR3 nucleotides read TGTGCCAGCAGCTTAGCAACGGCTAGCGGGGACCAAGAGACCCAGTACTTC. Translated, it gives CASSLATASGDQETQYF.